This T cell receptor beta chain was observed in a study of T cells in Graves' hyperthyroidism and ophthalmopathy. At the level of the study: It was at initial diagnosis, before any treatment, that peripheral blood was collected.

This clonotype was seen repeatedly, ten times or more. CDR1 is SGHRS, CDR2 YFSETQ, per germline. The CDR3 extends over 14 amino acids. Trimming took 0 bases from V and 9 from J; bases not matched to a gene: 2. Lactation, pregnancy, other autoimmune disease or uncontrolled infection led to exclusion of patients. PBMCs were obtained from about 10 ml fresh peripheral blood. Amplified TCR beta CDR3 regions derived from RNA transcripts. HTBI primers were employed in a first-round RT-PCR of the TCR CDR3. A single record per CDR3 protein comes from TCRdb applying MiXCR to the multiplex PCR reads. Among under 300,000 distinct CDR3 sequences, roughly 13% were seen once, and the ten largest hold roughly 7.7%.

The sequence was obtained from a middle-aged woman with Graves' hyperthyroidism. Material: blood. The chain is built from TRBV5-1 and TRBJ2-1, with 11 bases fitting TRBD2. The CDR3 DNA reads TGCGCCAGCAGCTTGGTACTAGCGGGAGTTGAGCAGTTCTTC. This translates into CASSLVLAGVEQFF.